This passage covers 6 T cell receptor beta chains from one sample sequenced in a study of a mutant IDH1 vaccine in newly diagnosed glioma. As for time point: baseline, week 1 (first vaccination visit). Treatment: pre-vaccination baseline after standard-of-care therapy. TCRdb keeps only in-frame clones here, not all; method: immunoSEQ multiplex PCR. Of approximately 70,000 clones in the sample, 79% were seen once. The sample was PBMCs, taken from a glioma patient treated with radiotherapy, temozolomide or both. The receptors were gathered from a man in his fifties or sixties with glioma.

The chain joins TRBV7-3 to TRBJ1-6; 8 nucleotides line up with TRBD1. Germline V gives CDR1 SGHTA, CDR2 FQGTGA. Losses at the gene ends were 0 bases for V and 9 bases for J; bases not matched to a gene: 4. The CDR3 sequence is 15 residues long. The CDR3 here is CASSLTQGAGSPLHF. DNA of the CDR3: TGTGCCAGCAGCTTAACGCAGGGGGCTGGTTCACCCCTCCACTTT.

The chain combines TRBV7-8 with TRBJ1-1; D not resolved. Trimming took off 0 bases at V and 0 bases at J, with 11 bases between the two ends. The CDR3 consists of 16 residues. CDR1 SGHVS and CDR2 FQNEAQ come from the germline V gene. The CDR3: CASSLADGLLNTEAFF. CDR3 sequence (DNA): TGTGCCAGCAGCTTAGCCGACGGGTTACTGAACACTGAAGCTTTCTTT.

The chain joins TRBV6-5 to TRBJ1-2; 7 positions match TRBD1. This CDR3 comprises 13 residues. Trimming at V came to 6 bases and at J to 8 bases, leaving 9 bases not matched to a gene. The germline V gene encodes CDR1 MNHEY and CDR2 SVGAGI. The CDR3 is CASRSDRAGGYTF. The CDR3 DNA sequence: TGTGCCAGCAGATCAGACAGGGCAGGCGGCTACACCTTC.

This clone was detected only a few times. The gene calls are TRBV15 and TRBJ1-1; D is unclear. Germline loops: CDR1 LNHNV, CDR2 YYDKDF (reference sequence). The V end was cut by 1 base, the J end by 0 bases, with 9 bases between. This CDR3 has 15 residues. The chain's CDR3 is CATSRGGKMNTEAFF. In DNA form, the CDR3 reads TGTGCCACCAGCAGAGGAGGGAAGATGAACACTGAAGCTTTCTTT.

This chain joins TRBV2 and TRBJ2-5; TRBD2 is a possible D gene (5 bases). CDR1 is SNHLY and CDR2 is FYNNEI in the germline V gene. This CDR3 is 14 amino acids long. Trimming cost V 5 bases and J 4 bases, with 14 bases left between them. The CDR3 reads CASSLYTSLETQYF. The CDR3 region has the DNA TGTGCCAGCAGTCTATATACTAGTTTAGAGACCCAGTACTTC. Full variable domain (rest looked up from reference TRBV2 and TRBJ2-5): EPEVTQTPSHQVTQMGQEVILRCVPISNHLYFYWYRQILGQKVEFLVSFYNNEISEKSEIFDDQFSVERPDGSNFTLKIRSTKLEDSAMYFCASSLYTSLETQYFGPGTRLLVL.

CDR3 amino acids: CSVREQYNSPLHF. The CDR3 DNA reads as TGCAGCGTGCGGGAACAGTATAATTCACCCCTCCACTTT. This chain uses TRBV29-1 with TRBJ1-6; D is undetermined. V was cut by 6 bases and J by 4 bases, with 10 bases left in between. Germline V gives CDR1 SQVTM, CDR2 ANQGSEA. There are 13 residues in the CDR3.